The T cell receptor beta chain under discussion was sequenced for a study of CD8+ T cells in alopecia areata. Study results and limitations: Alphabeta T cells residing in normal skin are also sequenced in scalp samples.

The germline CDR1 and CDR2 sequences are SQVTM and ANQGSEA. The CDR3 length is 13 residues. The V segment lost 6 bases and the J segment 7 bases; nucleotides outside the gene matches: 7. For this clone: Its antigen is as yet unknown.

RNA extraction and reverse transcription yielded cDNA as sequencing template. Repertoires were generated with immunoSEQ multiplex PCR, while TCRdb's copy carries only in-frame clones and drops some. The data contain around 250,000 clones, about two thirds of them seen just once; the ten biggest clones take up approximately 1.2%. Lesional scalp tissue (obtained by punch biopsy) and peripheral blood were collected from alopecia areata patients. The clonotype comes from a human donor with alopecia areata. This chain links TRBV29-1 with TRBJ2-2; TRBD1 matches 8 bases. The starting material was CD4+ T cells sorted from blood, obtained at week 0. The CDR3 loop is CSVPGTGGGELFF. The CDR3 coding sequence is TGCAGCGTCCCCGGGACAGGAGGCGGGGAGCTGTTTTTT.